The 10 T cell receptor beta chains below were found in one sample sequenced in a study of blood T cell repertoires in COVID-19. Repertoires were generated with immunoSEQ multiplex PCR, while TCRdb's copy carries only in-frame clones and drops some. The sample has under 200,000 clones, roughly 80% seen once. Source material: peripheral blood. The receptors shown here come from a woman aged 35 to 49 with COVID-19, enrolled during active disease.

The chain couples TRBV15 to TRBJ2-7, with D possibly being TRBD1 (6 bases). Germline V CDR1 and CDR2: LNHNV, YYDKDF (reference sequence). V lost 3 bases to trimming and J lost 1 base, with 10 bases between them. The CDR3 is made up of 14 amino acids. The CDR3 loop is CATSSYGQSYEQYF. The CDR3, as DNA: TGTGCCACCAGCAGTTACGGACAGTCCTACGAGCAGTACTTC. The complete variable domain, with remaining parts taken from reference TRBV15 and TRBJ2-7, reads DAMVIQNPRYQVTQFGKPVTLSCSQTLNHNVMYWYQQKSSQAPKLLFHYYDKDFNNEADTPDNFQSRRPNTSFCFLDIRSPGLGDTAMYLCATSSYGQSYEQYFGPGTRLTVT.

The V call is TRBV7-2, the J call TRBJ2-4; TRBD1 aligns across 7 bases. Germline assignment: CDR1 SGHTA and CDR2 FQGNSA. This CDR3 contains 13 residues. V dropped 4 bases and J dropped 10; count of bases not matched to a gene: 7. This CDR3 is CASSWTGREIQYF. The DNA for the CDR3 is TGTGCCAGCAGCTGGACAGGTCGTGAGATTCAGTACTTC.

This rearrangement joins TRBV5-6 to TRBJ1-2; no clear D gene. The ends were cut back, 0 bases at V and 4 bases at J, with 13 bases in the middle. Germline values: CDR1 SGHDT, CDR2 YYEEEE. The CDR3 contains 15 residues. This CDR3 is CASSLAPGNTYGYTF. DNA of the CDR3: TGTGCCAGCAGCTTGGCCCCCGGGAATACCTATGGCTACACCTTC.

V and J are TRBV7-2 and TRBJ1-1; 10 bases are shared with TRBD1. V was clipped by 3 bases and J by 0 bases; unmatched bases: 4. CDR3 size: 16 residues. The V gene's germline CDR1 is SGHTA and CDR2 FQGNSA. CDR3 in DNA: TGTGCCAGCAGCTTCCCGACAGGGGGCTTGAACACTGAAGCTTTCTTT. Translating gives CASSFPTGGLNTEAFF.

The chain employs TRBV7-9 and TRBJ2-7; TRBD1 might be the D (6 bases). Germline V CDR1 and CDR2: SEHNR, FQNEAQ (reference sequence). Trimming left V 1 base short and J 3 bases short, with 16 bases between. The CDR3 sequence is 16 residues long. The CDR3 protein is CASSLGPGVTSYEQYF. DNA of the CDR3: TGTGCCAGCAGCTTAGGACCAGGGGTCACCAGCTACGAGCAGTACTTC.

The V and J genes are TRBV2 and TRBJ2-3; D perhaps matches TRBD2 (6 bases). From germline, CDR1 is SNHLY and CDR2 FYNNEI. V was shortened by 10 bases and J by 1 base, with 21 bases between the two germline ends. CDR3 length equals 16 residues. CDR3 loop: CATKRSGLERTDTQYF. Here the CDR3 DNA reads TGTGCCACCAAGAGGTCGGGACTGGAACGCACAGATACGCAGTATTTT.

This clone appeared many times. This chain links TRBV5-1 with TRBJ2-2, with TRBD2 identical over 8 bases. The germline CDR1 and CDR2 sequences are SGHRS and YFSETQ. The CDR3 covers 14 residues. V shed 7 bases, J shed 6 bases, and the junction held 8 bases outside the gene matches. The CDR3: CASVSGSPPGELFF. CDR3 in DNA: TGCGCCAGCGTAAGCGGGAGCCCACCCGGGGAGCTGTTTTTT.

The V call is TRBV5-1, the J call TRBJ2-5; a weak D match, TRBD1 (5 bases). CDR1 is SGHRS, CDR2 YFSETQ, per germline. The CDR3 totals 14 residues. V lost 4 bases and J 5 bases, leaving 15 bases between the germline ends. Here the CDR3 DNA reads TGCGCCAGCAGCCTTGGGGCCGGGTGGGAGACCCAGTACTTC. This sequence encodes CASSLGAGWETQYF.

V and J are TRBV5-1 and TRBJ2-1; 10 nucleotides agree with TRBD2. This CDR3 contains 15 residues. V was clipped by 3 bases and J by 2 bases; unmatched bases: 2. In germline, CDR1 is SGHRS, CDR2 YFSETQ. The CDR3 spells CASSSLAGAYNEQFF. In DNA, the CDR3 is TGCGCCAGCAGCTCTCTAGCGGGGGCCTACAATGAGCAGTTCTTC.

This chain links TRBV11-3 with TRBJ2-3; 10 bases agree with TRBD2. With V trimmed by 5 bases and J by 1 base, 9 bases remained unmatched. Germline lookup yields CDR1 SGHNT and CDR2 YENEEA. This CDR3 contains 17 residues. CDR3 protein: CASSPGTGTSGTDTQYF. The CDR3 coding sequence is TGTGCCAGCAGCCCCGGGACCGGGACTAGCGGCACAGATACGCAGTATTTT. The full variable domain, rest sourced from reference TRBV11-3 and TRBJ2-3, is EAGVVQSPRYKIIEKKQPVAFWCNPISGHNTLYWYLQNLGQGPELLIRYENEEAVDDSQLPKDRFSAERLKGVDSTLKIQPAELGDSAVYLCASSPGTGTSGTDTQYFGPGTRLTVL.